This T cell receptor (beta chain) was found in a study of blood T cell repertoires in COVID-19. Study-level background: Donors in the United States, Italy and Spain gave samples during acute or convalescent COVID-19. The analysed material was cDNA or gDNA that came from T cells, B-cell-depleted T cells, or PBMCs.

This clone was counted between two and nine times. As originally analysed: For nucleated cells, counts were estimated from reference gene primer amplification. Data came from immunoSEQ multiplex PCR; TCRdb stores just in-frame clones and leaves some out. Clone size and the V and J calls come from that table; the DNA yielded D and trimming. The sample records around 160,000 clones, roughly 80% being singletons. Specimen: peripheral blood. The receptor's source is a woman older than 75 with acute or convalescent COVID-19.

CDR3 amino acids: CASSFSRDQPQHF. DNA of the CDR3: TGTGCCAGCAGTTTTAGTCGGGATCAGCCCCAGCATTTT. The chain is built from TRBV12-3 or TRBV12-4 and TRBJ1-5; no reliable D call. The CDR3 runs to 13 residues. The V and J ends lost 3 bases and 5 bases respectively, with 8 bases between them.